This is a list of T cell receptor beta chains from one sample in a study of identical twins. TCRdb independently ran MiXCR on the 5' RACE reads; one entry per CDR3 protein. The top ten clones hold about 0.25% of a sample with 1.5 million to 2 million distinct CDR3 sequences, 32% of them seen once. Sequencing was done on a sample of cord blood. These receptors originate from a newborn girl in good health. Both conserved end residues are part of each CDR3.

j_call,v_call,cdr3_aa
TRBJ2-5,TRBV2,CASSEILLSGQYF
TRBJ2-3,TRBV6-6,CASSNKGLAGGADTQYF
TRBJ1-2,TRBV18,CASSVFPGQGGDGYTF
TRBJ2-1,TRBV4-2,CASSTPSPKGDEQFF
TRBJ2-1,TRBV4-1,CASSQVGQGTYNEQFF
TRBJ2-3,TRBV12-3/TRBV12-4,CASSPHSNGNTDTQYF
TRBJ2-7,TRBV4-1,CASSRVGTVPYEQYF
TRBJ2-3,TRBV7-2,CASSPNREGTQYF
TRBJ1-2,TRBV4-2,CASSQTGTGGARDGYTF
-,TRBV25-1,CASSEGAVETQYF
TRBJ1-2,TRBV12-3/TRBV12-4,CASSFGTDNHGYTF
TRBJ1-6,TRBV4-1,CASSQARVSPLHF
TRBJ2-4,TRBV3-1,CASSHSGSGNIQYF
TRBJ1-2,TRBV2,CASSELDRDYTF
TRBJ2-1,TRBV12-3/TRBV12-4,CASSLAGGSYNERFF
TRBJ2-2,TRBV12-3/TRBV12-4,CASKLSGLRGGELFF
TRBJ1-5,TRBV20-1,CSATKTANQPQHF
TRBJ2-7,TRBV5-1,CASSFPRDRVLNRSSYEQYF
TRBJ2-5,TRBV13,CASSRHGTREETQYF
TRBJ2-5,TRBV24-1,CATRMRTFNNEQYF
TRBJ2-3,TRBV3-1,CASSQRGLAGLDTQYF
-,TRBV18,CASSELTYQETQFF
TRBJ2-3,TRBV11-1,CASGRDRRLWDTQYF
TRBJ1-6,TRBV14,CASSPGSSGSPLHF
TRBJ2-3,TRBV20-1,CSAVAGFTDTQYF
TRBJ2-3,TRBV20-1,CSATGQGRTDTQYF
TRBJ2-5,TRBV25-1,CASSESLHQETQYF
TRBJ1-5,TRBV20-1,CSASVALASNQPQHF
TRBJ2-7,TRBV24-1,CATSSGALSYEQYF
TRBJ2-2,TRBV28,CASSPWTGFTGELFF
TRBJ1-2,TRBV24-1,CATSDLGEGRGANYGYTF
TRBJ2-5,TRBV2,CASLTGDQETQYF
TRBJ1-1,TRBV7-9,CASSFPGGADEAFF
TRBJ1-2,TRBV20-1,CSARSFWTGRMDGYTF
TRBJ2-5,TRBV12-3/TRBV12-4,CASSYRGGRETQYF
TRBJ2-3,TRBV4-2,CASSPGTPWDTQYF
TRBJ2-6,TRBV5-1,CASRGDRPSGANVLTF
TRBJ2-3,TRBV7-2,CASSLVPGEKTDTQYF
TRBJ2-7,TRBV6-1,CASSGQWGNYEQYF
TRBJ1-2,TRBV25-1,CASMSYGYTF
TRBJ1-1,TRBV7-2,CASSRGLGDTEAFF